This passage covers 25 T cell receptor beta chains from one sample sequenced in a study of cytomegalovirus exposure and HLA in healthy donors (dated by TCRdb to 2015 to 2018). To prepare the library, the immunoSEQ multiplex PCR assay was applied. For the multiplex PCR, a mixture combining 60 forward primers for TCR Vbeta segments and 13 reverse primers for TCR Jbeta segments was used. The immuneACCESS repertoire file appears here via TCRdb, limited to in-frame rearrangements. These files lack a portion of the clones; in checked studies, under half of the deficit traces to unresolved V genes, and the cause of the others is not known. Counted in this sample were approximately 110,000 clones; roughly 15% of them appeared once. 1.5% to 2% of the sample goes to the ten largest clones. Sequencing was carried out using PBMCs. The receptor source for this set is a woman under 30 in good health and CMV-seronegative.

V usage is TRBV6-5 and J usage is TRBJ2-7; TRBD1 might be the D (6 bases). The ends were cut back, 6 bases at V and 2 bases at J, with 17 bases in the middle. CDR3 length: 15 amino acids. Germline lookup yields CDR1 MNHEY and CDR2 SVGAGI. CDR3 sequence: CASRPRGTGTYEQYF. CDR3 coding DNA: TGTGCCAGCAGACCCCGTGGAACAGGGACCTACGAGCAGTACTTC.

The rearrangement links TRBV7-6 to TRBJ2-7, with no clear D. This CDR3 region has 15 residues. Trimming cost V 8 bases and J 2 bases, with 19 bases left between them. Per the germline V gene, CDR1 is SGHVS and CDR2 is FNYEAQ. CDR3 sequence reads: CASGFSTEPPYEQYF. Written as DNA, the CDR3 is TGTGCCAGCGGATTTTCCACAGAGCCCCCCTACGAGCAGTACTTC.

There are a few counts of this clone. The V gene is TRBV29-1, the J gene TRBJ2-2; 8 bases are a match to TRBD2. The V gene end was trimmed by 8 bases and the J gene end by 4 bases; junction bases not matched to a gene: 9. The V gene's germline CDR1 is SQVTM and CDR2 ANQGSEA. The CDR3 is 14 amino acids. The CDR3 protein is CSFRRAGGTGELFF. In nucleotides, the CDR3 is TGCAGCTTTAGGAGGGCGGGGGGCACCGGGGAGCTGTTTTTT.

This chain uses TRBV28 with TRBJ2-5; the D gene is possibly TRBD2 (6 bases). This CDR3 has 15 residues. V was cut by 1 base and J by 4 bases, with 13 bases left in between. In germline, CDR1 is MDHEN, CDR2 SYDVKM. In DNA form, the CDR3 reads TGTGCCAGCAGTTTATCGGGGACTGTCCGAGAGACCCAGTACTTC. It is translated as CASSLSGTVRETQYF.

The chain joins TRBV7-2 to TRBJ2-3, with D perhaps matching TRBD2 (5 bases). The germline CDR1 and CDR2 sequences are SGHTA and FQGNSA. This CDR3 contains 17 residues. Trimming stripped 5 bases from V and 3 bases from J, with 21 bases between. CDR3: CASSKTLLRGTTDTQYF. CDR3 nucleotide sequence: TGTGCCAGCAGCAAAACACTCCTCCGGGGAACAACAGATACGCAGTATTTT. Drawing the rest from reference TRBV7-2 and TRBJ2-3, the complete variable domain is GAGVSQSPSNKVTEKGKDVELRCDPISGHTALYWYRQSLGQGLEFLIYFQGNSAPDKSGLPSDRFSAERTGGSVSTLTIQRTQQEDSAVYLCASSKTLLRGTTDTQYFGPGTRLTVL.

This clone was seen more than once but under ten times. J is TRBJ2-5 and V is TRBV7-2, with a tentative D call TRBD2 (6 bases). Germline V gives CDR1 SGHTA, CDR2 FQGNSA. CDR3 length: 14 residues. V was cut by 1 base and J by 4 bases, with 10 bases left in between. The CDR3 DNA reads TGTGCCAGCAGCTTAGTTAAGGGAGGAGAGACCCAGTACTTC. Its protein product is CASSLVKGGETQYF.

This clone was recorded a few times. For the CDR3, the DNA is TGTGCCAGCAGCTTGCGTACCAGGCTATCATCTGGGGCCAACGTCCTGACTTTC. Translation gives CASSLRTRLSSGANVLTF. This chain joins TRBV5-5 and TRBJ2-6, with D unresolved. The germline CDR1 and CDR2 sequences are SGHKS and YYEKEE (reference sequence). V was cut by 1 base and J by 1 base, with 15 bases left in between. CDR3 size: 18 residues.

This clone occurred a few times. The chain employs TRBV9 and TRBJ2-3, with 11 bases fitting TRBD2. Germline V gene data show CDR1 as SGDLS and CDR2 as YYNGEE. Germline trimming cut 0 bases from V and 5 bases from J; bases unmatched to any gene: 5. The CDR3 totals 16 residues. CDR3 nucleotide sequence: TGTGCCAGCAGCGTAGGTAGCGGGGGGGTTGGAGATACGCAGTATTTT. Residues: CASSVGSGGVGDTQYF.

V gene TRBV5-5 combines with J gene TRBJ2-7; D might be TRBD2 (5 bases). This CDR3 contains 14 residues. V was clipped by 1 base and J by 0 bases, with 8 bases between them. The germline gives CDR1 SGHKS, CDR2 YYEKEE (reference sequence). The CDR3 sequence is CASSLKGSSYEQYF. The CDR3 DNA follows: TGTGCCAGCAGCTTGAAAGGGAGCTCCTACGAGCAGTACTTC.

This clone showed up just a few times. The chain has TRBV7-9 and TRBJ2-2; TRBD2 matches at 14 bases. From germline, CDR1 is SEHNR and CDR2 FQNEAQ (reference sequence). The CDR3 runs 18 residues. After removal of 1 base from V and 4 bases from J, the junction contained 5 bases not matched to a gene. In nucleotides, the CDR3 is TGTGCCAGCAGCTTAGGACTAGCGGGAGGGCCGGGCACCGGGGAGCTGTTTTTT. Residues: CASSLGLAGGPGTGELFF.

This clone appeared a few times. The chain links TRBV28 to TRBJ1-3; TRBD1 is a possible D gene (5 bases). Germline CDR1 and CDR2: MDHEN and SYDVKM. The CDR3 runs to 15 residues. Trimming left V 4 bases short and J 4 bases short, with 14 bases between. The CDR3 region is CASSWGRNRGNTIYF. CDR3 DNA: TGTGCCAGCAGTTGGGGCAGAAATCGCGGAAACACCATATATTTT.

About this clone: In the same sample, other DNA sequences code for this CDR3. The chain joins TRBV7-9 to TRBJ2-7, with D perhaps TRBD1 (5 bases). The CDR3 has 12 amino acids. Germline V gives CDR1 SEHNR, CDR2 FQNEAQ (reference sequence). Trimming removed 2 bases from V and 3 bases from J, with 5 bases in between. This CDR3 is CASSLTGYEQYF. The DNA for the CDR3 is TGTGCCAGCAGCTTAACAGGCTACGAGCAGTACTTC. Supplemented by reference TRBV7-9 and TRBJ2-7, the full variable domain reads DTGVSQNPRHKITKRGQNVTFRCDPISEHNRLYWYRQTLGQGPEFLTYFQNEAQLEKSRLLSDRFSAERPKGSFSTLEIQRTEQGDSAMYLCASSLTGYEQYFGPGTRLTVT.

The sample holds a few counts of this clone. The CDR3 nucleotides read TGTGCCAGCAGCTTGGGATCGGGACAGGGCACGGAGACCCAGTACTTC. As protein: CASSLGSGQGTETQYF. This sequence joins TRBV5-6 and TRBJ2-5, with 9 nucleotides matching TRBD1. Unmatched junction bases numbered 8, after V lost 0 bases and J lost 5 bases. The CDR3 runs 16 residues. Germline assignment: CDR1 SGHDT and CDR2 YYEEEE.

The sample holds a few counts of this clone. The chain links TRBV5-1 to TRBJ2-3; possible D gene TRBD2, 5 bases. V lost 4 bases to trimming and J lost 8 bases, with 23 bases between them. Per the germline V gene, CDR1 is SGHRS and CDR2 is YFSETQ. CDR3 size: 16 residues. DNA of the CDR3: TGCGCCAGCAGCCCCACGCAAGAGAACCGCGGGTCTACGCAGTATTTT. Protein sequence: CASSPTQENRGSTQYF.

A few counts support this clone. The chain is built from TRBV7-8 and TRBJ2-1; 9 positions agree with TRBD1. The length of the CDR3 is 17 residues. The ends lost 5 bases at V and 1 base at J; junction bases unmatched: 9. From germline, CDR1 is SGHVS and CDR2 FQNEAQ. The CDR3 reads CASSQTPGQGSYNEQFF. In DNA, the CDR3 is TGTGCCAGCAGCCAAACTCCGGGACAGGGTTCCTACAATGAGCAGTTCTTC.

The chain couples TRBV18 to TRBJ1-5; D gene ambiguous. From germline, CDR1 is KGHSH and CDR2 LQKENI. The V end was cut by 6 bases, the J end by 1 base, with 7 bases between. The length of the CDR3 is 13 residues. For the CDR3, the DNA is TGTGCCAGCTCCTCGGAGAGCAATCAGCCCCAGCATTTT. Translation gives CASSSESNQPQHF.

This clone was seen only a few times. The chain couples TRBV28 to TRBJ1-2, with D maybe TRBD1 (6 bases). The germline V gene encodes CDR1 MDHEN and CDR2 SYDVKM. The CDR3 spans 11 residues. Trimming took 11 bases from V and 4 from J, leaving 11 bases between them. CDR3 sequence reads: CALGHPYGYTF. For the CDR3, the DNA is TGTGCCCTGGGACACCCCTATGGCTACACCTTC.

Remarks on this clone: Other nucleotide sequences from this sample produce the same CDR3. V gene TRBV5-1 combines with J gene TRBJ2-3; 8 positions match TRBD2. Germline CDR1 SGHRS, CDR2 YFSETQ. V was clipped by 3 bases and J by 1 base; unmatched bases: 4. The CDR3 has 15 amino acids. The CDR3 DNA sequence: TGCGCCAGCAGCTGGGGGACTAGAGGCACAGATACGCAGTATTTT. Amino acid sequence: CASSWGTRGTDTQYF.

V and J are TRBV7-9 and TRBJ2-1; 9 bases agree with TRBD2. There are 16 residues in the CDR3. CDR1 SEHNR and CDR2 FQNEAQ come from the germline V gene (reference sequence). Trimming cost V 5 bases and J 7 bases; bases outside gene matches: 12. CDR3 sequence reads: CASSPYTSGRTNEQFF. The CDR3 nucleotides are TGTGCCAGCAGCCCTTATACTAGCGGGCGTACAAATGAGCAGTTCTTC.

This rearrangement joins TRBV5-6 to TRBJ2-7; no clear D gene. Trimming took 0 bases from V and 3 from J, leaving 10 bases between them. This CDR3 is 14 amino acids long. CDR1 and CDR2 (germline): SGHDT, YYEEEE. The CDR3 nucleotides read TGTGCCAGCAGCTTGGGGGCCTCGCTCTACGAGCAGTACTTC. Protein sequence: CASSLGASLYEQYF.

The chain employs TRBV10-3 and TRBJ1-2, with unresolved D. The CDR3 is 12 residues long. CDR1 is ENHRY, CDR2 SYGVKD, per germline. V lost 5 bases and J 6 bases, leaving 10 bases between the germline ends. DNA of the CDR3: TGTGCCATCAGTCAGCGCGGGGATGGCTACACCTTC. Amino acid sequence: CAISQRGDGYTF.

V usage is TRBV28 and J usage is TRBJ2-2; a weak D match, TRBD2 (6 bases). Germline V lookup: CDR1 MDHEN, CDR2 SYDVKM. This CDR3 contains 13 residues. V shed 6 bases and J shed 4 bases, with 9 bases lying between them. CDR3 bases: TGTGCCAGCAGGGCTAGCGCCACCGGGGAGCTGTTTTTT. Translation gives CASRASATGELFF.

This clone turned up a few times. The rearrangement uses TRBV6-6 and TRBJ1-4; 7 bases line up with TRBD1. The CDR3 length is 15 residues. Germline CDR1 is MNHNY and CDR2 is SVGAGI (reference sequence). The J segment lost 8 bases and the V segment lost 2 bases, leaving 8 bases of the junction unmatched. The CDR3 sequence is CASSYPGTEREKLFF. CDR3 in DNA: TGTGCCAGCAGTTACCCCGGGACAGAGAGGGAAAAACTGTTTTTT.

This clone was found a few times. The gene calls are TRBV7-2 and TRBJ1-2; TRBD1 aligns across 9 bases. Germline V CDR1 and CDR2: SGHTA, FQGNSA. The V and J ends lost 5 bases and 4 bases, in that order; junction bases with no gene match: 8. This CDR3 has 15 amino acids. CDR3 nucleotides: TGTGCCAGCAGCCGTCCGGGACAGGGACTCTATGGCTACACCTTC. It yields the protein CASSRPGQGLYGYTF.

This CDR3 is CASSPGGVLPRDTEAFF. CDR3 bases: TGTGCCAGCAGCCCGGGGGGGGTCCTCCCTAGGGACACTGAAGCTTTCTTT. V is TRBV5-5 and J is TRBJ1-1; tentative D call: TRBD1 (5 bases). V lost 4 bases, J lost 3 bases, and 22 bases lay in between. Germline V lookup: CDR1 SGHKS, CDR2 YYEKEE (reference sequence). This CDR3 comprises 17 residues.